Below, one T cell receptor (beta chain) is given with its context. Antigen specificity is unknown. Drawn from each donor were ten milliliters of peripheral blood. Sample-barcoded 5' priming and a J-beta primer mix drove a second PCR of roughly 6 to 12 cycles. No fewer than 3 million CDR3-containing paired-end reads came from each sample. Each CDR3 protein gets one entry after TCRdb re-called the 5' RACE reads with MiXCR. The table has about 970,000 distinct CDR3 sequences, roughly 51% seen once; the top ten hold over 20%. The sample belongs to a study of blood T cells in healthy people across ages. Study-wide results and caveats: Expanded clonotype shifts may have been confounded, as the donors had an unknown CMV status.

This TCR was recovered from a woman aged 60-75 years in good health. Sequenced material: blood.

CDR3 in DNA: TGTGCCAGCCTCTCAAGCCGGACTAGCGGGAAGTTATACAATGAGCAGTTCTTC. It encodes CASLSSRTSGKLYNEQFF. The rearrangement joins TRBV5-6 to TRBJ2-1, with 12 bases aligning to TRBD2. The junction had 15 bases not matched to a gene; V was cut back by 7 bases and J by 4 bases. Germline CDR1 reads SGHDT; CDR2 reads YYEEEE. The CDR3 runs to 18 residues.